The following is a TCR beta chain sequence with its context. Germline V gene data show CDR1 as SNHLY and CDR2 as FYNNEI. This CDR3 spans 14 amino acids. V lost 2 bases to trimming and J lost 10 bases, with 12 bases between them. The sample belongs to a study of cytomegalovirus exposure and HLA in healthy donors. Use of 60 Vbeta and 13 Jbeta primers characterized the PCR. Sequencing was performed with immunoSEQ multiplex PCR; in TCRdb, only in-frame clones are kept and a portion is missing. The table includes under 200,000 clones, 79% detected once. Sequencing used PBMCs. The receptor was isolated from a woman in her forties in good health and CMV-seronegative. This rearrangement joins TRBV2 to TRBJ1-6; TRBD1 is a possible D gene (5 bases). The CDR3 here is CASSESRAGSPLHF. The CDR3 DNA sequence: TGTGCCAGCAGTGAAAGCAGGGCAGGATCACCCCTCCACTTT.